This passage covers 25 T cell receptor beta chains from one sample sequenced in a study of regulatory T cells in long-lasting Graves disease. iRepertoire HTBI primers and Arm-PCR of CDR3 regions built TCR beta libraries. TCRdb reanalysed the multiplex PCR reads using MiXCR and keeps one entry per CDR3 protein. Of over 450,000 distinct CDR3 sequences in the sample, around 12% were seen once. Specified time point: newly diagnosed GD, antithyroid drugs for less than 3 months. TCR sequences were obtained from RNA taken from PBMCs. These records were also assigned to another study, of T cells in Graves' hyperthyroidism and ophthalmopathy.

Sample: peripheral blood mononuclear cells (PBMCs), taken at new diagnosis, from a patient treated with antithyroid drugs. The source of these receptors is a woman under 40 with Graves disease.

In this sample, this clonotype turned up a few times. J is TRBJ2-1 and V is TRBV19, with TRBD2 matching 7 bases. CDR1 is LNHDA, CDR2 SQIVND, per germline (reference sequence). V lost 8 bases and J lost 3; bases outside the gene matches: 7. This CDR3 is built from 14 residues. Here the CDR3 reads CASRQRGGYNEQFF. The CDR3 DNA reads as TGTGCCAGTCGACAGCGGGGAGGCTACAATGAGCAGTTCTTC.

This clonotype was seen ten or more times. The CDR3 nucleotides are TGTGCCAGCAGCTTTGGTCCGGACAGGGAAGCTTTCTTT. Its protein is CASSFGPDREAFF. The V and J genes are TRBV11-2 and TRBJ1-1; 7 nucleotides match TRBD1. Germline values: CDR1 SGHAT, CDR2 FQNNGV. There are 13 residues in the CDR3. Trimming removed 3 bases from V and 8 bases from J; junction bases left unmatched: 6.

This chain links TRBV30 with TRBJ2-5, with a possible D match to TRBD2 (6 bases). Trimming removed 5 bases at V and 5 bases at J, with 12 bases between. The CDR3 runs to 12 residues. Germline V gene sequence: CDR1 GTSNPN, CDR2 SVGIG (reference sequence). CDR3 sequence (DNA): TGTGCCTGGGTGAAGGGGAGGGAGACCCAGTACTTC. This gives the protein CAWVKGRETQYF.

This chain joins TRBV11-2 and TRBJ2-7; TRBD1 might be the D (6 bases). This CDR3 has 15 amino acids. The germline V and J ends were trimmed by 4 bases and 3 bases, with 16 bases remaining between them. From germline, CDR1 is SGHAT and CDR2 FQNNGV. This CDR3 reads CASSSIRGQGYEQYF. The CDR3 coding sequence is TGTGCCAGCAGCTCAATCCGGGGACAAGGCTACGAGCAGTACTTC.

The sample holds many counts of this clonotype. The chain has TRBV12-3 or TRBV12-4 and TRBJ2-2; unclear D gene. V was clipped by 3 bases and J by 6 bases, with 5 bases between them. The CDR3 has 12 amino acids. The CDR3 DNA reads TGTGCCAGCAGTTTTGCACCCGGGGAGCTGTTTTTT. Its protein product is CASSFAPGELFF.

A few counts support this clonotype. This chain joins TRBV20-1 and TRBJ2-7; 8 nucleotides align to TRBD2. This CDR3 has 15 residues. V gave up 3 bases and J gave up 2 bases; unmatched junction bases: 9. Germline lookup yields CDR1 DFQATT and CDR2 SNEGSKA (reference sequence). In DNA, the CDR3 is TGCAGTGCTAGTTCGAGCGGGAGAATCACCTACGAGCAGTACTTC. It translates to CSASSSGRITYEQYF.

The chain has TRBV10-2 and TRBJ2-7, with 8 bases lining up with TRBD1. J gave up 0 bases and V 8 bases, and 6 bases lay outside the gene matches. Germline CDR1 reads WSHSY; CDR2 reads SAAADI. The CDR3 loop spans 14 amino acids. The CDR3 nucleotides read TGCGCCAGCCTACGACAGGGGAGCTCCTACGAGCAGTACTTC. This codes for CASLRQGSSYEQYF.

The chain couples TRBV7-2 to TRBJ1-6, with TRBD1 identical over 8 bases. The trim removed 2 bases at V and 6 bases at J, leaving 9 bases unmatched. The CDR3 is made up of 17 amino acids. CDR1 is SGHTA, CDR2 FQGNSA, per germline. The CDR3 DNA reads as TGTGCCAGCAGCTTACCCCGAGGACAGGGCCTTAATTCACCCCTCCACTTT. Its translation: CASSLPRGQGLNSPLHF.

This clonotype was seen many times. The CDR3 loop reads CATSDNGGGQPQHF. DNA of the CDR3: TGTGCCACCAGTGATAATGGGGGGGGCCAGCCCCAGCATTTT. The chain combines TRBV24-1 with TRBJ1-5, with TRBD1 as a possible D gene (6 bases). Germline-derived CDR1 and CDR2 are KGHDR and SFDVKD. With 3 bases removed from V and 7 bases from J, the gap between germline ends came to 12 bases. The length of the CDR3 is 14 residues.

At least ten counts were recorded for this clonotype. V usage is TRBV27 and J usage is TRBJ2-5; the match to TRBD1 covers 10 bases. Germline V lookup: CDR1 MNHEY, CDR2 SMNVEV (reference sequence). V lost 6 bases and J lost 4; bases outside the gene matches: 8. This CDR3 region has 15 residues. This CDR3 reads CASSIDRGQIETQYF. DNA of the CDR3: TGTGCCAGCAGCATCGACAGGGGGCAGATAGAGACCCAGTACTTC.

This clonotype was observed a few times. The gene calls are TRBV24-1 and TRBJ2-5; D uncertain. CDR3 length: 14 amino acids. Looked up from germline, CDR1 is KGHDR and CDR2 is SFDVKD. The germline V and J ends were trimmed by 5 bases and 5 bases, with 14 bases remaining between them. The CDR3 region is CATSALGSQETQYF. DNA for the CDR3: TGTGCCACCAGTGCCCTGGGTTCACAGGAGACCCAGTACTTC.

Remarks on this clonotype: The conserved phenylalanine or tryptophan is not found at the CDR3 terminus, so this likely reflects a read error. The DNA is omitted, as the CDR3 cannot be located on it reliably, and the CDR3 follows TCRdb's listing. The chain joins TRBV5-1 to TRBJ1-2. Germline V gives CDR1 SGHRS, CDR2 YFSETQ. The CDR3 spans 9 residues, counting both ends. The CDR3 region is CASSPSAEP.

Only a few counts were recorded for this clonotype. Relative to the germline gene, one junction end is altered; a read error may explain this. The V and J genes are TRBV10-2 and TRBJ1-1; D is possibly TRBD1 (5 bases). CDR3 size: 15 residues. CDR1 is WSHSY, CDR2 SAAADI, per germline. CDR3 sequence (DNA): TGCGCCAGCGGTGAGTTCAACACAGGAGACACTGAAGCTTTCTTT. Translated: CASGEFNTGDTEAFF.

This clonotype appeared many times. The V gene is TRBV2, the J gene TRBJ2-5, with D perhaps being TRBD1 or TRBD2 (5 bases each). CDR3 length: 13 amino acids. Germline CDR1 SNHLY, CDR2 FYNNEI. V dropped 4 bases and J dropped 3 bases, with 9 bases sitting between them. As DNA, the CDR3 is TGTGCCAGCAGTGCCAGAGGGGAAGAGACCCAGTACTTC. As protein: CASSARGEETQYF.

In its sample, this clonotype was seen many times. This chain joins TRBV6-9 and TRBJ1-1, with D possibly TRBD1 on 5 matching bases. Trimming cost V 3 bases and J 3 bases, with 8 bases left between them. The CDR3 is 13 amino acids. Germline V gene sequence: CDR1 MNHGY, CDR2 SVAAGI. This CDR3 is CASSYQGDTEAFF. The CDR3, as DNA: TGTGCCAGCAGTTACCAGGGAGACACTGAAGCTTTCTTT.

This clonotype was seen repeatedly, ten times or more. This chain links TRBV11-2 with TRBJ2-3; a weak D match, TRBD1 (6 bases). Trimming shortened V by 4 bases and J by 6 bases, and 17 bases separated the two germline ends. The germline gives CDR1 SGHAT, CDR2 FQNNGV. This CDR3 has 15 amino acids. The CDR3 here is CASSSLRTAPDTQYF. The DNA for the CDR3 is TGTGCCAGCAGCTCCCTTCGGACAGCTCCCGATACGCAGTATTTT.

A few counts support this clonotype. The V call is TRBV10-2, the J call TRBJ2-4; D remains ambiguous. CDR1 and CDR2 (germline): WSHSY, SAAADI. CDR3 length: 13 residues. Trimming took off 4 bases at V and 2 bases at J, with 6 bases between the two ends. CDR3: CASSAVTKNIQYF. CDR3 sequence (DNA): TGCGCCAGCAGTGCCGTAACCAAAAACATTCAGTACTTC.

This clonotype has only a few counts. Mismatch with germline at one junction end may stem from a read error. DNA for the CDR3: TGTGCCGGCAGTCCGGGGACAGTCTCTGAAGGCTACACCTTC. This codes for CAGSPGTVSEGYTF. The V call is TRBV27, the J call TRBJ1-2; 7 nucleotides align to TRBD1. The CDR3 consists of 14 residues. Germline V gene lookup returns CDR1 MNHEY and CDR2 SMNVEV (reference sequence).

This clonotype has at least ten counts. V usage is TRBV11-2 and J usage is TRBJ2-2; TRBD1 is a possible D gene (5 bases). The CDR3 totals 14 residues. Germline-derived CDR1 and CDR2 are SGHAT and FQNNGV. Trimming pared 0 bases from V and 7 bases from J, leaving 9 bases between. CDR3 amino acids: CASSLDRVGGELFF. CDR3 bases: TGTGCCAGCAGCTTAGACAGGGTGGGCGGGGAGCTGTTTTTT.

This clonotype has a count of ten or more. The rearrangement links TRBV11-1 to TRBJ2-3; D gene uncertain. Trimming pared 1 base from V and 6 bases from J, leaving 8 bases between. Germline-derived CDR1 and CDR2 are SGHAT and FQDESV (reference sequence). This CDR3 has 13 amino acids. As DNA, the CDR3 is TGTGCCAGCAGCTTAGTTCTGGGGGATACGCAGTATTTT. It codes for CASSLVLGDTQYF.

This clonotype was detected many times. The rearrangement uses TRBV5-5 and TRBJ2-4; D might be TRBD1 (5 bases). The CDR3 consists of 13 residues. V was shortened by 0 bases and J by 7 bases, with 8 bases between the two germline ends. Germline V lookup: CDR1 SGHKS, CDR2 YYEKEE (reference sequence). Here the CDR3 DNA reads TGTGCCAGCAGCTTGGAGCCAGGGAACATTCAGTACTTC. As protein: CASSLEPGNIQYF.

This chain links TRBV2 with TRBJ1-2; 7 bases are a match to TRBD1. The V and J ends lost 6 bases and 8 bases, in that order; junction bases with no gene match: 12. There are 14 residues in the CDR3. The germline CDR1 and CDR2 sequences are SNHLY and FYNNEI. CDR3 sequence: CASRGDRTWGGYTF. CDR3 sequence (DNA): TGTGCCAGCAGGGGGGACAGAACTTGGGGGGGCTACACCTTC. The whole variable domain, filled in from reference TRBV2 and TRBJ1-2, reads EPEVTQTPSHQVTQMGQEVILRCVPISNHLYFYWYRQILGQKVEFLVSFYNNEISEKSEIFDDQFSVERPDGSNFTLKIRSTKLEDSAMYFCASRGDRTWGGYTFGSGTRLTVV.

This clonotype was detected ten times or more. V usage is TRBV2 and J usage is TRBJ2-7; 8 bases are shared with TRBD2. Trimming cost V 3 bases and J 5 bases; bases outside gene matches: 9. This CDR3 is built from 15 residues. Per the germline V gene, CDR1 is SNHLY and CDR2 is FYNNEI. CDR3 bases: TGTGCCAGCAGTGACCCAGCGGGAGCATCCCACGAGCAGTACTTC. It translates to CASSDPAGASHEQYF.

This clonotype has only a few counts. The chain links TRBV15 to TRBJ2-1; 8 bases fit TRBD1. CDR1 is LNHNV, CDR2 YYDKDF, per germline (reference sequence). Trimming took 3 bases from V and 6 from J; bases not matched to a gene: 7. The CDR3 covers 15 residues. The CDR3 region is CATSSRQGKRNEQFF. The DNA of the CDR3 is TGTGCCACCAGCAGCCGACAGGGGAAGCGCAATGAGCAGTTCTTC.

This clonotype was counted at least ten times. This chain connects TRBV24-1 to TRBJ2-5; D not resolved. The CDR3 loop spans 12 amino acids. Per the germline V gene, CDR1 is KGHDR and CDR2 is SFDVKD. V dropped 4 bases and J dropped 3 bases, with 5 bases sitting between them. As DNA, the CDR3 is TGTGCCACCAGTGAGGCTGAAGAGACCCAGTACTTC. Translating it yields CATSEAEETQYF.